This paragraph reports one T cell receptor (beta chain). Its specificity is unknown. The data originate from a study of cytomegalovirus exposure and HLA in healthy donors. Turning to the study itself: Both the 120 validation repertoires and the roughly 700 first-cohort repertoires used the same platform, as reported by a later analysis.

General observations from the study: The study found most TCR sequences rare, yet found some public TCRs in many donors. Reported results showed that the classifier diagnosed cytomegalovirus status with high specificity and sensitivity.

Measured with immunoSEQ multiplex PCR; TCRdb has only the in-frame clones, and not every one. This sample has approximately 220,000 clones; just over 90% occur once, and the top ten carry roughly 1%. V dropped 10 bases and J dropped 2; count of bases not matched to a gene: 7. The V gene's germline CDR1 is SNHLY and CDR2 FYNNEI. This CDR3 has 14 amino acids. V is TRBV2 and J is TRBJ2-3; 9 bases match TRBD2. This receptor was taken from a woman younger than 30 in good health and CMV-seronegative. Sequenced: PBMCs. CDR3 DNA sequence: TGTGCCACCAATAGCGGGAGACCCACAGATACGCAGTATTTT. It yields the protein CATNSGRPTDTQYF.